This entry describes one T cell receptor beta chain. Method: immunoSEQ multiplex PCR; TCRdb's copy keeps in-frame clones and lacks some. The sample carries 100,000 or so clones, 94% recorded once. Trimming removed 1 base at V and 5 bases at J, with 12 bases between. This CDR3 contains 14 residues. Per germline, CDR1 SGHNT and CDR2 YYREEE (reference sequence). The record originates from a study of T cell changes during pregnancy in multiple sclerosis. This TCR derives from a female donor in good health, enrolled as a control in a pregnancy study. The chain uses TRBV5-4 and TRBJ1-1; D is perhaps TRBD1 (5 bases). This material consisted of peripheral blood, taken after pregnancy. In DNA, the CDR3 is TGTGCCAGCAGCTTGACCGTGAAGGGGACTGAAGCTTTCTTT. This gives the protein CASSLTVKGTEAFF.